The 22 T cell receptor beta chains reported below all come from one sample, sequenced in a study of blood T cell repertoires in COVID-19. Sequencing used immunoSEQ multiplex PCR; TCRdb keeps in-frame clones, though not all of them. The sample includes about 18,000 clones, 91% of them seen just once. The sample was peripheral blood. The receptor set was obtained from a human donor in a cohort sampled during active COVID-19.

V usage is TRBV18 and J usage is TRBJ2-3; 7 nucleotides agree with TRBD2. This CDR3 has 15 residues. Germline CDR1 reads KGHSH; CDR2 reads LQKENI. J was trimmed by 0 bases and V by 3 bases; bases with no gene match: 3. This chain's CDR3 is CASSPSGASTDTQYF. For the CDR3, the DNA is TGTGCCAGCTCACCCAGCGGGGCTAGCACAGATACGCAGTATTTT.

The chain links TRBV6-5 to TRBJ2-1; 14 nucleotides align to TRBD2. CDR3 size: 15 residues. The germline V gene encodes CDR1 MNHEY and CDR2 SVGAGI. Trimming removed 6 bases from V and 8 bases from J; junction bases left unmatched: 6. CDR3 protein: CASRPGLAGVYEQFF. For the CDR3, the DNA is TGTGCCAGCAGGCCGGGACTAGCGGGAGTCTATGAGCAGTTCTTC.

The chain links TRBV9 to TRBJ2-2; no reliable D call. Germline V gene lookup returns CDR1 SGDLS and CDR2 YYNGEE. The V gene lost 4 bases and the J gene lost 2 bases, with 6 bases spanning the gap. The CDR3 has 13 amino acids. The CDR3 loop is CASSPHNTGELFF. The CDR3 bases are TGTGCCAGCAGCCCCCATAACACCGGGGAGCTGTTTTTT.

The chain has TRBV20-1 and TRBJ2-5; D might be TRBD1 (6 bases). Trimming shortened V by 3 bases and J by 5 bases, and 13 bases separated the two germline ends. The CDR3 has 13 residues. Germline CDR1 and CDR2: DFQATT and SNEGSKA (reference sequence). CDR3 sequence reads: CSASWARGETQYF. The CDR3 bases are TGCAGTGCTAGTTGGGCCAGGGGTGAGACCCAGTACTTC.

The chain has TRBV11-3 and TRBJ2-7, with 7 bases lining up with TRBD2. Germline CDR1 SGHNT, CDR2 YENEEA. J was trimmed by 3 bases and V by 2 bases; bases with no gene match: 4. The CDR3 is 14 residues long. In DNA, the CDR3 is TGTGCCAGCAGCTTACCGGGGGGTCACTACGAGCAGTACTTC. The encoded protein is CASSLPGGHYEQYF.

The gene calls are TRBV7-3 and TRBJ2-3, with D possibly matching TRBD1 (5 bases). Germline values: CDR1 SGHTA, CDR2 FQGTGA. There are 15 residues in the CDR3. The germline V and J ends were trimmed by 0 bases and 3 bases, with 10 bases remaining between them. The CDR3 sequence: CASSLTVRETDTQYF. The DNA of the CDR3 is TGTGCCAGCAGCTTAACGGTCAGGGAAACAGATACGCAGTATTTT.

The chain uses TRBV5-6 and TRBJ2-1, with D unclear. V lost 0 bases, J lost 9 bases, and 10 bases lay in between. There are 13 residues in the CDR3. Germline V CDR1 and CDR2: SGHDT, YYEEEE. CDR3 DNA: TGTGCCAGCAGCTTGGACAGACCCAGTGAGCAGTTCTTC. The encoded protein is CASSLDRPSEQFF.

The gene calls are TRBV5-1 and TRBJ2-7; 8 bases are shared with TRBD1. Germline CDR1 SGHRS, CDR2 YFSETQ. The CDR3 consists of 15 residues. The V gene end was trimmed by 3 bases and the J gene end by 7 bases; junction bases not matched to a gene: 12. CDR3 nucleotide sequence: TGCGCCAGCAGCTGGTCTCAGGGGGCCGGAGGAGAGCAGTACTTC. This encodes CASSWSQGAGGEQYF.

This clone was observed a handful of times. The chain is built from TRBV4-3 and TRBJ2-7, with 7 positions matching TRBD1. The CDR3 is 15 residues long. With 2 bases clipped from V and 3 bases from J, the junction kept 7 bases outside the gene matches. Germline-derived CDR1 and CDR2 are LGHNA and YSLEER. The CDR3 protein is CASSQFTGTVYEQYF. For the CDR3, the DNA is TGCGCCAGCAGCCAATTTACCGGGACAGTCTACGAGCAGTACTTC.

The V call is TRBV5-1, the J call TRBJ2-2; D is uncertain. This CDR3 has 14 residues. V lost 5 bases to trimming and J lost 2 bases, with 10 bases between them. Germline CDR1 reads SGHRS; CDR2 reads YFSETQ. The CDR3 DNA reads TGCGCCAGCAGGCTAACGTTTAACACCGGGGAGCTGTTTTTT. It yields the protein CASRLTFNTGELFF.

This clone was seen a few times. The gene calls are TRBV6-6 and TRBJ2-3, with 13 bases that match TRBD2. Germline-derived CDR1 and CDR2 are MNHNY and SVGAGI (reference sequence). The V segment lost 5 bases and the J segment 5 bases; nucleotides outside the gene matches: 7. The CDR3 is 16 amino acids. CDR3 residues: CASSTTSGGAKDTQYF. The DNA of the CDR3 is TGTGCCAGCAGTACCACTAGCGGGGGGGCCAAAGATACGCAGTATTTT.

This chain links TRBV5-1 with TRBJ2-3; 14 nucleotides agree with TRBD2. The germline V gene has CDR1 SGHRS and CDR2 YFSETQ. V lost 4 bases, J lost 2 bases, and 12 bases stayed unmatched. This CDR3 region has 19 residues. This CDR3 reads CASSISGTSGRGDTDTQYF. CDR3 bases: TGCGCCAGCAGCATTTCCGGGACTAGCGGGAGAGGGGACACAGATACGCAGTATTTT.

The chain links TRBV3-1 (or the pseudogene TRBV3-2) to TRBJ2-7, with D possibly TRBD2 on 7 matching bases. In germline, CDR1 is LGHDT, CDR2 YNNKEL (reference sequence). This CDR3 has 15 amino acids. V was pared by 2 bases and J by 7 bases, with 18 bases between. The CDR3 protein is CASSQRGGASREQYF. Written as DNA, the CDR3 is TGTGCCAGCAGCCAACGTGGGGGGGCCTCAAGGGAGCAGTACTTC.

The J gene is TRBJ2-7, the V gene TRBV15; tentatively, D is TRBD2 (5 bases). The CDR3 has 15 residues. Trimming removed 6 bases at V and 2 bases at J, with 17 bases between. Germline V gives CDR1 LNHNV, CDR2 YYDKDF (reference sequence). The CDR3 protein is CATRTIAGRTYEQYF. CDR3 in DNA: TGTGCCACCAGGACAATTGCGGGCAGAACCTACGAGCAGTACTTC.

CDR3 sequence (DNA): TGTGCCAGTAGGGACAGGGGAACGGTTTCCGGCTATGGCTACACCTTC. Its translation is CASRDRGTVSGYGYTF. The genes are TRBV19 and TRBJ1-2; 9 bases agree with TRBD1. CDR3 length equals 16 residues. V lost 6 bases to trimming and J lost 4 bases; unmatched junction nucleotides: 12. The germline gives CDR1 LNHDA, CDR2 SQIVND (reference sequence).

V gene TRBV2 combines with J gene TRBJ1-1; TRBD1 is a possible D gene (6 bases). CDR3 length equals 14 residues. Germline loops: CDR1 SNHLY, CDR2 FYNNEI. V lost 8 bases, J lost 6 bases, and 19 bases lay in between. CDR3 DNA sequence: TGTGCCAGCGTTTCACGAGGGGGGAGGGCTGAAGCTTTCTTT. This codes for CASVSRGGRAEAFF.

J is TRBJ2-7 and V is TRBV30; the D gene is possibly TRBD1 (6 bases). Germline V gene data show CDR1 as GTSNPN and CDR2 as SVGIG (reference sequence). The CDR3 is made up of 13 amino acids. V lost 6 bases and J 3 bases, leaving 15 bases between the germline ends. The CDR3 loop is CACSGHLGYEQYF. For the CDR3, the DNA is TGTGCCTGTTCGGGACACCTCGGCTACGAGCAGTACTTC.

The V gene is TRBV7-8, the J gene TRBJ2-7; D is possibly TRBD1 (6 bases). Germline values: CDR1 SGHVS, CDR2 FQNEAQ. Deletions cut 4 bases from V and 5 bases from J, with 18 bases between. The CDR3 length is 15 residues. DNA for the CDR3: TGTGCCAGCAGCTCGAGGTTAGGACAGAACAACGAGCAGTACTTC. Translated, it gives CASSSRLGQNNEQYF.

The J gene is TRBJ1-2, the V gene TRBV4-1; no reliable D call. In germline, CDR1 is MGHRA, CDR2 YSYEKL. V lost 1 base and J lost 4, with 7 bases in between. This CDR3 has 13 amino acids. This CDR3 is CASSQATGYGYTF. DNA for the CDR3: TGCGCCAGCAGCCAAGCCACCGGCTATGGCTACACCTTC.

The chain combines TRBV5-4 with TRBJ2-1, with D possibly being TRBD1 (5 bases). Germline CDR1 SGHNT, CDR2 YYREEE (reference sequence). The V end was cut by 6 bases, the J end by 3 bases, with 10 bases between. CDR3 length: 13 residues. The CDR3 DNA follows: TGTGCCAGCACCGGACACAACTACAATGAGCAGTTCTTC. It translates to CASTGHNYNEQFF.

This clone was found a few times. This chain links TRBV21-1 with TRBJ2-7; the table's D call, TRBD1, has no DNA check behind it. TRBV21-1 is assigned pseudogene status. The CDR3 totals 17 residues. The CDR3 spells CASSKKEAPGQGYEQYF. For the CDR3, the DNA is TGTGCCAGCAGCAAAAAGGAAGCCCCGGGACAGGGCTACGAGCAGTACTTC.

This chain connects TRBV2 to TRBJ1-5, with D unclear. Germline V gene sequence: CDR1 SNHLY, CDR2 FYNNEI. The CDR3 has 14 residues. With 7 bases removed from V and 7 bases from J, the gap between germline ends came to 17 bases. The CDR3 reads CASNYLEGGQPQHF. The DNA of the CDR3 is TGTGCCAGCAACTATCTGGAGGGCGGGCAGCCCCAGCATTTT.